The 8 T cell receptor beta chains presented below share a single source sample, sequenced in a study of T cell responses to AZD1222 COVID-19 vaccine. Profiling relied on immunoSEQ multiplex PCR, and the TCRdb table lists in-frame clones only, not all of them. The sample shows tens of thousands of clones, around four fifths of them seen only once. Specimen: peripheral blood, collected 28 days after the second AZD1222 dose. The origin of the receptors is an adult who received the AZD1222 COVID-19 vaccine.

The J gene is TRBJ2-5, the V gene TRBV5-6; D is ambiguous. Germline-derived CDR1 and CDR2 are SGHDT and YYEEEE. The CDR3 extends over 14 amino acids. Trimming removed 0 bases from V and 4 bases from J, with 10 bases in between. The CDR3 region has the DNA TGTGCCAGCAGCTTGGCGGCTAGGAGAGAGACCCAGTACTTC. This gives the protein CASSLAARRETQYF.

This clone showed up just a few times. The CDR3 loop is CASSTTLAGGYPEQYF. In DNA, the CDR3 is TGTGCCAGCAGTACCACCCTAGCGGGAGGTTACCCCGAGCAGTACTTC. V is TRBV2 and J is TRBJ2-7; the match to TRBD2 covers 11 bases. Germline loops: CDR1 SNHLY, CDR2 FYNNEI. V trimming: 5 bases; J trimming: 6 bases; junction bases outside the gene matches: 12. The CDR3 has 16 amino acids.

The chain combines TRBV5-1 with TRBJ2-7; TRBD2 aligns across 10 bases. CDR3 length equals 14 residues. V was clipped by 4 bases and J by 11 bases; unmatched bases: 12. Per the germline V gene, CDR1 is SGHRS and CDR2 is YFSETQ. In nucleotides, the CDR3 is TGCGCCAGCAGCCCCGGGACTAGCGTCGGGAGCGAGTACTTC. Translated: CASSPGTSVGSEYF.

The rearrangement joins TRBV19 to TRBJ1-2; 7 nucleotides align to TRBD1. Per germline, CDR1 LNHDA and CDR2 SQIVND (reference sequence). Trimming took 6 bases from V and 4 from J; bases not matched to a gene: 17. The CDR3 is made up of 17 amino acids. CDR3 sequence reads: CASSLSPRTTGLYGYTF. DNA for the CDR3: TGTGCCAGTAGCCTCAGTCCCCGGACGACAGGGCTCTATGGCTACACCTTC. The full variable domain, in which reference TRBV19 and TRBJ1-2 provide the parts outside the CDR3, is DGGITQSPKYLFRKEGQNVTLSCEQNLNHDAMYWYRQDPGQGLRLIYYSQIVNDFQKGDIAEGYSVSREKKESFPLTVTSAQKNPTAFYLCASSLSPRTTGLYGYTFGSGTRLTVV.

The genes are TRBV15 and TRBJ2-3; possibly TRBD2 for D (6 bases). Trimming pared 0 bases from V and 1 base from J, leaving 14 bases between. Germline CDR1 and CDR2: LNHNV and YYDKDF (reference sequence). CDR3 length: 17 residues. The CDR3 DNA reads TGTGCCACCAGCAGAGATTTCGGAGGGTCCGGCACAGATACGCAGTATTTT. It specifies CATSRDFGGSGTDTQYF.

This sequence joins TRBV7-6 and TRBJ2-1; 11 bases line up with TRBD2. Germline V gene sequence: CDR1 SGHVS, CDR2 FNYEAQ. The CDR3 contains 16 residues. Germline trimming cut 4 bases from V and 6 bases from J; bases unmatched to any gene: 8. CDR3 sequence: CASSSNSGRARNEQFF. The CDR3 DNA sequence: TGTGCCAGCAGCTCAAATAGCGGGAGGGCCCGCAATGAGCAGTTCTTC.

The gene calls are TRBV2 and TRBJ1-2; possibly TRBD1 for D (6 bases). Trimming removed 9 bases from V and 7 bases from J, with 18 bases in between. From germline, CDR1 is SNHLY and CDR2 FYNNEI. The CDR3 sequence is 13 residues long. The CDR3 loop reads CARGTTGSFGYTF. CDR3 bases: TGTGCCAGAGGGACAACAGGGTCCTTTGGCTACACCTTC. The variable domain in full, completed from reference TRBV2 and TRBJ1-2, reads EPEVTQTPSHQVTQMGQEVILRCVPISNHLYFYWYRQILGQKVEFLVSFYNNEISEKSEIFDDQFSVERPDGSNFTLKIRSTKLEDSAMYFCARGTTGSFGYTFGSGTRLTVV.

This clone was detected only a few times. One junction end disagrees with the germline gene, perhaps due to a read error. The V gene is TRBV3-1 (or the pseudogene TRBV3-2), the J gene TRBJ2-7; TRBD1 might be the D (6 bases). The CDR3 sequence is 18 residues long. Germline V gives CDR1 LGHDT, CDR2 YNNKEL (reference sequence). The CDR3 here is CASSQAGHQTGRSYEQYF. The CDR3 bases are TGTGCCAGCAGTCAAGCCGGTCACCAGACAGGCCGCTCCTACGAGCAGTACTTC.